This T cell receptor beta chain was sequenced in a study of blood T cell repertoires in COVID-19. Across the whole study: The study drew acute and convalescent COVID-19 samples from the United States, Italy and Spain. The analysed material was cDNA or gDNA that came from T cells, B-cell-depleted T cells, or PBMCs.

This clone was found once. Seattle enrolled patients during active infection and tracked them longitudinally. Original data processing: How many nucleated cells were present was estimated from reference gene primer amplification. Here immunoSEQ multiplex PCR was the method, and the copy in TCRdb shows in-frame clones only, minus some. The DNA was the basis for D and trimming; V, J and clone size are from that table. The table has 300,000 to 400,000 clones, over 80% seen once; the top ten hold approximately 10%. The V end was cut by 2 bases, the J end by 11 bases, with 18 bases between. Germline-derived CDR1 and CDR2 are SEHNR and FQNEAQ (reference sequence). The CDR3 extends over 14 amino acids.

The sample comprised peripheral blood. J is TRBJ1-1 and V is TRBV7-9; D is possibly TRBD1 (6 bases). This clonotype originated in a young man with COVID-19, enrolled during active disease. The DNA for the CDR3 is TGTGCCAGCAGCTTAATCTCGGCAGGGGATGTGGCTTTCTTT. It is translated as CASSLISAGDVAFF.